These 5 T cell receptor beta chains originate from one sample sequenced in a study of cytomegalovirus exposure and HLA in healthy donors. This PCR relied on a set of 60 Vbeta primers and 13 Jbeta primers. Clones were read by immunoSEQ multiplex PCR, and TCRdb kept only the in-frame ones, dropping some. Of roughly 190,000 clones in the sample, roughly 87% are singletons; the top ten hold around 0.98%. The sample consisted of PBMCs. The receptors were sampled from a boy aged 2 to 9 in good health and CMV-seronegative.

The rearrangement uses TRBV7-2 and TRBJ2-7; 7 nucleotides agree with TRBD1. Looked up from germline, CDR1 is SGHTA and CDR2 is FQGNSA. There are 15 residues in the CDR3. After removal of 4 bases from V and 3 bases from J, the junction contained 9 bases not matched to a gene. The CDR3 coding sequence is TGTGCCAGCAGCTGGACAGGAGACCACTACTACGAGCAGTACTTC. Its translation: CASSWTGDHYYEQYF.

The chain carries TRBV6-1 and TRBJ1-5; 9 nucleotides agree with TRBD1. J lost 7 bases, V lost 7 bases, and 5 bases had no gene match. CDR3 length: 13 amino acids. The germline V gene encodes CDR1 MNHNS and CDR2 SASEGT. This chain's CDR3 is CASTGQGRQPQHF. The CDR3 nucleotides are TGTGCCAGCACGGGACAGGGAAGGCAGCCCCAGCATTTT.

Regarding this clone: Sequence at one end of the junction differs from germline and may be a read error. V and J are TRBV29-1 and TRBJ2-1; D is perhaps TRBD1 (5 bases). The CDR3 extends over 14 amino acids. Germline-derived CDR1 and CDR2 are SQVTM and ANQGSEA. The CDR3 DNA reads TGCAGCGCCCATGACAGTAATCCCTACGATGAGCAGTTCTTC. Translation gives CSAHDSNPYDEQFF.

The V gene is TRBV28, the J gene TRBJ1-2; 11 positions match TRBD1. The CDR3 has 14 amino acids. Trimming removed 8 bases from V and 4 bases from J; junction bases left unmatched: 6. Germline V gives CDR1 MDHEN, CDR2 SYDVKM. The chain's CDR3 is CASVWGQGVYGYTF. Here the CDR3 DNA reads TGTGCCAGCGTCTGGGGACAGGGGGTCTATGGCTACACCTTC.

This clone was detected once. The chain uses TRBV30 and TRBJ1-2; D is undetermined. The CDR3 sequence is 13 residues long. Germline V gene data show CDR1 as GTSNPN and CDR2 as SVGIG (reference sequence). The V end lost 4 bases, the J end lost 2 bases, and 11 bases lay between the germline ends. The CDR3 loop is CAWILVENYGYTF. The CDR3 nucleotides read TGTGCCTGGATCTTGGTCGAGAACTATGGCTACACCTTC.